This TCR beta chain was observed in a study of control samples from healthy donors and cancer patients. CDR3 length: 15 residues. Produced via immunoSEQ multiplex PCR; TCRdb's table is partial and in-frame only. The table has 90,000 to 150,000 clones, approximately 88% seen once. This clone was counted once. This TCR was sampled from a man aged 35-49 years in good health. This sequence joins TRBV21-1 and TRBJ2-7; the tabulated D call, TRBD1, remains unverified against the DNA. TRBV21-1 is an annotated pseudogene. Sequencing used blood. CDR3 in amino acids: CASSRSDSLSYEQYF. The CDR3 coding sequence is TGTGCCAGCAGCCGATCGGACAGCCTTTCCTACGAGCAGTACTTC.